This paragraph covers one T cell receptor beta chain sequence. Its antigen is unidentified. Trimming took off 7 bases at V and 2 bases at J, with 9 bases between the two ends. CDR3 length: 12 amino acids. CDR1 is MNHEY and CDR2 is SVGEGT in the germline V gene. TCRdb ran MiXCR on the reads and lists one entry per CDR3 protein. The profile shows about 570,000 distinct CDR3 sequences, about 39% of them singletons. The record originates from a study of T cell repertoires in cytomegalovirus infection. The study, taken as a whole, reports: CMV-specific TCR beta clonotypes restricted by HLA-C dominated the ex vivo response.

The chain couples TRBV6-2 or TRBV6-3 to TRBJ2-7; TRBD2 might be the D (5 bases). Sequenced material: cultured PBMCs, taken from culture after CMV antigen stimulation. The TCR originated in a human donor in good health (CMV status not recorded). Some clones in this sample may be carry-over from other donors' samples. The CDR3 is CASTNGTYEQYF. CDR3 DNA: TGTGCCAGCACCAACGGGACCTACGAGCAGTACTTC.